The following is a T cell receptor beta chain sequence with its context. This entry belongs to a study of blood T cells in healthy people across ages. Study-level information: About one barcoded beta molecule per two T cells was captured by template switching.

With 4 bases removed from V and 7 bases from J, the gap between germline ends came to 19 bases. The CDR3 is made up of 15 amino acids. The V gene's germline CDR1 is ENHRY and CDR2 SYGVKD. Primed by a sample-barcoded 5' primer and a J-beta primer mix, a second PCR proceeded for roughly 6 to 12 cycles. TCRdb reanalysed the 5' RACE reads using MiXCR and keeps one entry per CDR3 protein. The profile covers about 1.8 million distinct CDR3 sequences, with roughly 50% appearing a single time and less than 2.5% taken by the ten largest. Per-sample PBMC isolation yielded at least 7 million cells. V usage is TRBV10-3 and J usage is TRBJ1-2; a weak D match, TRBD1 (6 bases). The sequenced sample was blood. The receptor's source is a woman aged 40 to 50 in good health. CDR3 loop: CAISANLGAVSGYTF. CDR3 coding DNA: TGTGCCATCAGTGCCAACCTGGGGGCTGTTTCTGGCTACACCTTC.